These T cell receptor beta chains were read from a single sample in a study of human thymus T cells. Here immunoSEQ multiplex PCR was the method, and the copy in TCRdb shows in-frame clones only, minus some. The sample consists of tens of thousands of clones, about 94% of them appearing once. Sequencing was done on a sample of blood. The origin of the receptors is a boy younger than two with a congenital heart defect but otherwise immunologically healthy. Both conserved end residues are part of each CDR3. Fields, in order: V gene, D gene, CDR3 protein. A D gene is named only where the DNA matches it firmly.

>TRBV28|TRBD1
CASSLWGFRGGGNTIYF
>TRBV19|-
CASSITLGPNYGYTF
>TRBV5-4|TRBD2
CASSSSGGQETQYF
>TRBV6-5|TRBD2
CASSPSGASRYEQYF
>TRBV7-9|TRBD2
CASSQTSGGADEQFF
>TRBV4-1|TRBD2
CASSHPGGDTQYF
>TRBV10-2|-
CASSDRGRNTGELFF
>TRBV28|TRBD1
CALGTGFYSNQPQHF
>TRBV5-1|TRBD1
CASSLGQGREKLFF
>TRBV11-2|TRBD2
CASSLRGGPTDTQYF
>TRBV12-5|TRBD1
CASGSPGTDSGGYTF
>TRBV6-5|TRBD1
CASSWGQGETEAFF
>TRBV15|TRBD1
CATSSGTGVYEQYF
>TRBV4-2|-
CASSQGGGGSEKLFF
>TRBV19|-
CATRSDRLSYGYTF
>TRBV5-1|TRBD1
CASSPRTGSNGGYTF
>TRBV7-9|TRBD2
CASSPRAGRAGELFF
>TRBV19|-
CASSMGGYEQYF
>TRBV4-3|TRBD2
CASSRTSGGNEQFF
>TRBV4-2|-
CASSQGGTDSYEQYF
>TRBV27|TRBD1
CASSLRFSGQGGRYTF
>TRBV5-4|TRBD1
CASSTDRAKNIQYF
>TRBV15|-
CATFGRGYGYTF
>TRBV6-1|TRBD2
CASSDRLAGDSYEQYF
>TRBV6-6|-
CASSSRQSGYTF
>TRBV6-5|-
CASSYSLAPTPYEQYF
>TRBV27|TRBD1
CASSRDRGSGNTIYF
>TRBV4-3|TRBD1
CASSQDTQGAYGYTF
>TRBV7-2|-
CASSLNYEQYF
>TRBV6-6|TRBD1
CASSQAGGSQPQHF
>TRBV5-1|-
CASSLGGAGANVLTF